Listed below are T cell receptor beta chains from one sample, sequenced in a study of T cell changes during pregnancy in multiple sclerosis. Profiling relied on immunoSEQ multiplex PCR, and the TCRdb table lists in-frame clones only, not all of them. The table shows about 46,000 clones, with around 92% occurring only once. The sequences come from peripheral blood, collected in the third trimester of pregnancy. These receptors all stem from a female donor with multiple sclerosis, enrolled in a pregnancy study. The CDR3 runs from the conserved cysteine through the conserved F or W. The D gene is left open where the match is weak. Expanded clones get a size class; other rows say once, few or many, or leave the size out.

abundance: -; j_gene: TRBJ2-7; d_gene: TRBD1; v_gene: TRBV27; len: 13; CDR3aa: CASSLSTGAEQYF; CDR3nt: TGTGCCAGCAGTTTATCAACAGGGGCTGAGCAGTACTTC
abundance: once; j_gene: TRBJ1-5; d_gene: -; v_gene: TRBV5-6; len: 15; CDR3aa: CASSLAAGKNQPQHF; CDR3nt: TGTGCCAGCAGCTTGGCGGCAGGGAAGAATCAGCCCCAGCATTTT
abundance: -; j_gene: TRBJ2-1; d_gene: -; v_gene: TRBV7-3; len: 16; CDR3aa: CASSLMAAGVGNEQFF; CDR3nt: TGTGCCAGCAGCTTAATGGCGGCGGGCGTTGGGAATGAGCAGTTCTTC
abundance: -; j_gene: TRBJ1-5; d_gene: TRBD1; v_gene: TRBV19; len: 16; CDR3aa: CASSIPGQGARQPQHF; CDR3nt: TGTGCCAGTAGTATTCCTGGACAGGGGGCGAGACAGCCCCAGCATTTT
abundance: -; j_gene: TRBJ1-1; d_gene: -; v_gene: TRBV7-9; len: 14; CDR3aa: CASSPDRQNTEAFF; CDR3nt: TGTGCCAGCAGCCCTGACAGGCAGAACACTGAAGCTTTCTTT
abundance: -; j_gene: TRBJ2-7; d_gene: TRBD2; v_gene: TRBV5-1; len: 14; CDR3aa: CASGIAGGTYEQYF; CDR3nt: TGCGCCAGCGGGATAGCGGGAGGAACCTACGAGCAGTACTTC
abundance: medium-sized; j_gene: TRBJ2-2; d_gene: -; v_gene: TRBV6-4; len: 15; CDR3aa: CASSDSSGDTGELFF; CDR3nt: TGTGCCAGCAGTGACTCGTCGGGAGACACCGGGGAGCTGTTTTTT
abundance: -; j_gene: TRBJ1-1; d_gene: -; v_gene: TRBV19; len: 13; CDR3aa: CASSIERYTEAFF; CDR3nt: TGTGCCAGTAGTATAGAGCGATACACTGAAGCTTTCTTT
abundance: -; j_gene: TRBJ2-1; d_gene: TRBD2; v_gene: TRBV7-9; len: 16; CDR3aa: CASSPNRLAGVNEQFF; CDR3nt: TGTGCCAGCAGCCCTAATCGACTAGCGGGAGTGAATGAGCAGTTCTTC
abundance: -; j_gene: TRBJ2-7; d_gene: TRBD1; v_gene: TRBV4-3; len: 15; CDR3aa: CASSQDWDRGYEQYF; CDR3nt: TGCGCCAGCAGCCAAGATTGGGACAGGGGCTACGAGCAGTACTTC
abundance: -; j_gene: TRBJ2-5; d_gene: TRBD2; v_gene: TRBV19; len: 16; CDR3aa: CASSQLAGGGGETQYF; CDR3nt: TGTGCCAGTAGTCAATTAGCGGGAGGGGGGGGAGAGACCCAGTACTTC
abundance: -; j_gene: TRBJ2-1; d_gene: -; v_gene: TRBV4-3; len: 15; CDR3aa: CASSQDGRGYNEQFF; CDR3nt: TGCGCCAGCAGCCAAGATGGTAGGGGATACAATGAGCAGTTCTTC
abundance: -; j_gene: TRBJ2-3; d_gene: -; v_gene: TRBV27; len: 14; CDR3aa: CASSLRLTADTQYF; CDR3nt: TGTGCCAGCAGTTTACGTTTGACAGCAGATACGCAGTATTTT
abundance: -; j_gene: TRBJ1-2; d_gene: TRBD1; v_gene: TRBV27; len: 15; CDR3aa: CASSGGTGGRFGYTF; CDR3nt: TGTGCCAGCAGTGGAGGGACAGGGGGCAGGTTTGGCTACACCTTC
abundance: once; j_gene: TRBJ2-7; d_gene: TRBD2; v_gene: TRBV7-6; len: 15; CDR3aa: CASSPGGLVEDEQYF; CDR3nt: TGTGCCAGCAGCCCAGGTGGACTAGTCGAGGACGAGCAGTACTTC
abundance: -; j_gene: TRBJ2-7; d_gene: TRBD2; v_gene: TRBV10-3; len: 19; CDR3aa: CAISEFGTSGRALSYEQYF; CDR3nt: TGTGCCATCAGTGAGTTCGGGACTAGCGGGAGGGCCCTATCCTACGAGCAGTACTTC
abundance: -; j_gene: TRBJ2-1; d_gene: -; v_gene: TRBV6-1; len: 12; CDR3aa: CASSVSGNEQFF; CDR3nt: TGTGCCAGCAGTGTATCCGGGAATGAGCAGTTCTTC
abundance: -; j_gene: TRBJ1-5; d_gene: -; v_gene: TRBV19; len: 13; CDR3aa: CASSIDNGHPQHF; CDR3nt: TGTGCCAGTAGTATAGATAATGGGCACCCCCAGCATTTT
abundance: few; j_gene: TRBJ2-5; d_gene: -; v_gene: TRBV7-3; len: 15; CDR3aa: CASSLIAAYQETQYF; CDR3nt: TGTGCCAGCAGCTTAATAGCGGCATATCAAGAGACCCAGTACTTC
abundance: -; j_gene: TRBJ2-5; d_gene: TRBD1; v_gene: TRBV27; len: 14; CDR3aa: CASSSPSRGKTQYF; CDR3nt: TGTGCCAGCAGTTCCCCCTCCAGGGGGAAGACCCAGTACTTC
abundance: -; j_gene: TRBJ2-1; d_gene: TRBD2; v_gene: TRBV6-4; len: 15; CDR3aa: CASSPGTSGNNEQFF; CDR3nt: TGTGCCAGCAGCCCCGGGACTAGCGGGAACAATGAGCAGTTCTTC
abundance: -; j_gene: TRBJ2-7; d_gene: -; v_gene: TRBV11-2; len: 10; CDR3aa: CASSAYEQYF; CDR3nt: TGTGCCAGCAGCGCGTACGAGCAGTACTTC
abundance: -; j_gene: TRBJ2-1; d_gene: TRBD2; v_gene: TRBV7-8; len: 18; CDR3aa: CASSPEREGRVGYNEQFF; CDR3nt: TGTGCCAGCAGCCCTGAGCGGGAGGGCCGAGTGGGATACAATGAGCAGTTCTTC
abundance: -; j_gene: TRBJ1-1; d_gene: TRBD1; v_gene: TRBV10-1; len: 14; CDR3aa: CASRGDRENTEAFF; CDR3nt: TGCGCCAGCAGGGGGGACAGGGAGAACACTGAAGCTTTCTTT
abundance: -; j_gene: TRBJ2-1; d_gene: TRBD2; v_gene: TRBV19; len: 18; CDR3aa: CASSTYSPNSGRVNEQFF; CDR3nt: TGTGCCAGTAGTACGTATTCCCCTAATAGCGGGAGGGTGAATGAGCAGTTCTTC
abundance: -; j_gene: TRBJ2-1; d_gene: TRBD2; v_gene: TRBV7-2; len: 17; CDR3aa: CASSRNRLAGEQREQFF; CDR3nt: TGTGCCAGCAGCAGAAATCGACTAGCGGGAGAACAGCGTGAGCAGTTCTTC
abundance: -; j_gene: TRBJ2-3; d_gene: TRBD1; v_gene: TRBV7-7; len: 14; CDR3aa: CASSPRQGTDTQYF; CDR3nt: TGTGCTAGCAGCCCCAGACAGGGTACAGATACGCAGTATTTT
abundance: -; j_gene: TRBJ1-2; d_gene: -; v_gene: TRBV7-2; len: 13; CDR3aa: CASSPSGEGGYTF; CDR3nt: TGTGCCAGCAGCCCTTCAGGGGAAGGAGGCTACACCTTC
abundance: -; j_gene: TRBJ2-7; d_gene: -; v_gene: TRBV21-1; len: 14; CDR3aa: CASSKAQILYEQYF; CDR3nt: TGTGCCAGCAGCAAAGCTCAGATCCTCTACGAGCAGTACTTC
abundance: -; j_gene: TRBJ1-3; d_gene: TRBD1; v_gene: TRBV28; len: 16; CDR3aa: CASSLSGQGSGNTIYF; CDR3nt: TGTGCCAGCAGTTTAAGCGGACAGGGCTCTGGAAACACCATATATTTT
abundance: -; j_gene: TRBJ2-7; d_gene: TRBD2; v_gene: TRBV4-1; len: 14; CDR3aa: CASSQTAGVGEQYF; CDR3nt: TGCGCCAGCAGCCAGACAGCGGGAGTCGGGGAGCAGTACTTC
abundance: once; j_gene: TRBJ2-6; d_gene: -; v_gene: TRBV27; len: 16; CDR3aa: CASSLLGGTGANVLTF; CDR3nt: TGTGCCAGCAGTCTACTCGGAGGAACTGGGGCCAACGTCCTGACTTTC
abundance: -; j_gene: TRBJ2-7; d_gene: -; v_gene: TRBV6-5; len: 15; CDR3aa: CASSYGGLAAYEQYF; CDR3nt: TGTGCCAGCAGTTACGGGGGGCTAGCGGCCTACGAGCAGTACTTC
abundance: -; j_gene: TRBJ2-7; d_gene: TRBD2; v_gene: TRBV9; len: 13; CDR3aa: CASSPGLEYEQYF; CDR3nt: TGTGCCAGCAGCCCCGGACTAGAGTACGAGCAGTACTTC
abundance: once; j_gene: TRBJ2-1; d_gene: TRBD2; v_gene: TRBV11-3; len: 17; CDR3aa: CASSLVGLAGGNDEQFF; CDR3nt: TGTGCCAGCAGCTTAGTCGGGCTAGCGGGAGGAAACGATGAGCAGTTCTTC
abundance: once; j_gene: TRBJ2-7; d_gene: TRBD1; v_gene: TRBV6-1; len: 15; CDR3aa: CASNFVPGTGGEQYF; CDR3nt: TGTGCCAGCAATTTCGTTCCCGGGACAGGGGGCGAGCAGTACTTC
abundance: -; j_gene: TRBJ2-3; d_gene: -; v_gene: TRBV27; len: 17; CDR3aa: CASSLGGGTSSTDTQYF; CDR3nt: TGTGCCAGCAGTTTAGGTGGCGGAACCTCTAGCACAGATACGCAGTATTTT
abundance: -; j_gene: TRBJ2-3; d_gene: TRBD2; v_gene: TRBV6-4; len: 16; CDR3aa: CASSDSAGDGTDTQYF; CDR3nt: TGTGCCAGCAGTGACTCGGCGGGAGACGGTACAGATACGCAGTATTTT
abundance: -; j_gene: TRBJ2-2; d_gene: -; v_gene: TRBV7-3; len: 17; CDR3aa: CASSPVAPQLFTGELFF; CDR3nt: TGTGCCAGCAGCCCCGTCGCACCGCAACTCTTCACCGGGGAGCTGTTTTTT
abundance: -; j_gene: TRBJ2-7; d_gene: TRBD2; v_gene: TRBV11-3; len: 17; CDR3aa: CASSGALQREGSYEQYF; CDR3nt: TGTGCCAGCAGCGGGGCCCTTCAGCGGGAAGGGTCCTACGAGCAGTACTTC
abundance: -; j_gene: TRBJ2-5; d_gene: TRBD2; v_gene: TRBV7-6; len: 16; CDR3aa: CASSLAELAGGETQYF; CDR3nt: TGTGCCAGCAGCTTAGCGGAACTAGCGGGAGGGGAGACCCAGTACTTC